The 24 T cell receptor beta chains reported below all come from one sample, sequenced in a study of cytomegalovirus exposure and HLA in healthy donors. The PCR employed 60 Vbeta primers together with 13 Jbeta primers. Libraries were prepared by immunoSEQ multiplex PCR; TCRdb keeps only in-frame clonotypes and omits some of them. The sample shows roughly 170,000 clones, 75% of them seen only once. The sample was PBMCs. All receptors come from a female donor in good health and CMV-seronegative.

This clone has only a few counts. V gene TRBV4-2 combines with J gene TRBJ1-4; D may be TRBD1 (5 bases). Germline V CDR1 and CDR2: LGHNA, YNFKEQ. The CDR3 covers 16 residues. V gave up 1 base and J gave up 6 bases, with 15 bases separating them. The CDR3 spells CASSQGRGGGDEKLFF. Written as DNA, the CDR3 is TGTGCCAGCAGCCAAGGGCGCGGCGGGGGTGATGAAAAACTGTTTTTT.

This clone turned up a few times. This chain joins TRBV27 and TRBJ1-5; 7 bases map to TRBD1. The CDR3 runs 14 residues. With 6 bases clipped from V and 4 bases from J, the junction kept 6 bases outside the gene matches. The V gene's germline CDR1 is MNHEY and CDR2 SMNVEV (reference sequence). The CDR3: CASSLGQENQPQHF. The CDR3 DNA follows: TGTGCCAGCAGCCTTGGACAGGAGAATCAGCCCCAGCATTTT.

The chain is built from TRBV6-5 and TRBJ2-7, with TRBD1 identical over 10 bases. V lost 0 bases and J lost 4; bases outside the gene matches: 3. CDR3 size: 15 residues. Germline-derived CDR1 and CDR2 are MNHEY and SVGAGI. The CDR3 region has the DNA TGTGCCAGCAGTTACTCGACAGGGGGCGGGTACGAGCAGTACTTC. Its translation is CASSYSTGGGYEQYF.

This chain joins TRBV7-3 and TRBJ1-1; 9 bases agree with TRBD1. CDR1 is SGHTA and CDR2 is FQGTGA in the germline V gene. CDR3 size: 17 residues. The trim removed 0 bases at V and 3 bases at J, leaving 8 bases unmatched. The CDR3 loop is CASSLTGTGRGDTEAFF. The DNA for the CDR3 is TGTGCCAGCAGCTTAACCGGGACAGGGCGAGGGGACACTGAAGCTTTCTTT.

CDR3: CATQRSGGNTIYF. CDR3 DNA sequence: TGTGCCACCCAGAGGTCTGGTGGAAACACCATATATTTT. The chain has TRBV28 and TRBJ1-3; D not certain. CDR1 and CDR2 (germline): MDHEN, SYDVKM. With 10 bases removed from V and 3 bases from J, the gap between germline ends came to 13 bases. The CDR3 is 13 amino acids.

On this clone: Different DNA sequences within this sample yield the same CDR3. The rearrangement uses TRBV9 and TRBJ2-1; weak D call: TRBD2 (7 bases). CDR1 and CDR2 (germline): SGDLS, YYNGEE. CDR3 length: 15 amino acids. Trimming removed 0 bases at V and 6 bases at J, with 13 bases between. Written as DNA, the CDR3 is TGTGCCAGCAGCGTAGAAGGGGGGGCGAGCAATGAGCAGTTCTTC. As protein: CASSVEGGASNEQFF.

The chain carries TRBV4-1 and TRBJ1-6; D perhaps matches TRBD1 (6 bases). The germline V gene has CDR1 MGHRA and CDR2 YSYEKL. This CDR3 is built from 16 residues. Trimming took 2 bases from V and 7 from J, leaving 15 bases between them. Written as DNA, the CDR3 is TGCGCCAGCAGCCAATACAAGGGGCAGGGGAATTCACCCCTCCACTTT. This translates into CASSQYKGQGNSPLHF.

V is TRBV4-3 and J is TRBJ2-7; perhaps TRBD1 as D (6 bases). The CDR3 has 16 amino acids. The V gene's germline CDR1 is LGHNA and CDR2 YSLEER. The V end was cut by 0 bases, the J end by 1 base, with 13 bases between. The DNA of the CDR3 is TGCGCCAGCAGCCAAGATCTTGGAAGGGGGTCCTACGAGCAGTACTTC. It translates to CASSQDLGRGSYEQYF.

This chain uses TRBV29-1 with TRBJ2-3; the D gene is possibly TRBD2 (6 bases). V shed 4 bases and J shed 6 bases, with 17 bases lying between them. Germline CDR1 is SQVTM and CDR2 is ANQGSEA. CDR3 length: 14 amino acids. CDR3 coding DNA: TGCAGCGTTGGGAATGTCGGGAGTCACGATACGCAGTATTTT. Protein: CSVGNVGSHDTQYF.

The table lists this clone with a count of one. The chain carries TRBV28 and TRBJ2-1; 14 bases fit TRBD2. J was trimmed by 0 bases and V by 4 bases; bases with no gene match: 11. The CDR3 consists of 20 residues. CDR1 MDHEN and CDR2 SYDVKM come from the germline V gene. This CDR3 is CASSSPGLAGDPSSYNEQFF. CDR3 DNA sequence: TGTGCCAGCAGTTCCCCGGGACTAGCGGGAGACCCAAGCTCCTACAATGAGCAGTTCTTC.

This clone was detected once. The chain uses TRBV19 and TRBJ2-1; maybe TRBD1 (5 bases). This CDR3 region has 16 residues. Trimming stripped 1 base from V and 8 bases from J, with 18 bases between. Germline V gives CDR1 LNHDA, CDR2 SQIVND (reference sequence). The CDR3 sequence is CASSIAAGLLSDEQFF. For the CDR3, the DNA is TGTGCCAGTAGTATAGCGGCAGGGTTGTTGAGTGATGAGCAGTTCTTC. The full variable domain, completed using reference TRBV19 and TRBJ2-1, is DGGITQSPKYLFRKEGQNVTLSCEQNLNHDAMYWYRQDPGQGLRLIYYSQIVNDFQKGDIAEGYSVSREKKESFPLTVTSAQKNPTAFYLCASSIAAGLLSDEQFFGPGTRLTVL.

The V call is TRBV6-6, the J call TRBJ2-7, with 8 bases matching TRBD1. This CDR3 is 13 amino acids long. V gave up 6 bases and J gave up 4 bases; unmatched junction bases: 5. Germline assignment: CDR1 MNHNY and CDR2 SVGAGI (reference sequence). The CDR3 nucleotides read TGTGCCAGCAGCCAGACAGGGGAGTACGAGCAGTACTTC. It encodes CASSQTGEYEQYF.

V usage is TRBV9 and J usage is TRBJ1-6; the D gene is possibly TRBD1 (6 bases). Between the trimmed V and J ends, which lost 0 bases and 10 bases, there was a span of 17 bases. Per germline, CDR1 SGDLS and CDR2 YYNGEE. The CDR3 runs 16 residues. The CDR3 DNA sequence: TGTGCCAGCAGCGTAGGGGTGGTGGGGGCGGAATCACCCCTCCACTTT. Translation gives CASSVGVVGAESPLHF.

The V call is TRBV12-5, the J call TRBJ2-5; D might be TRBD1 (5 bases). The assigned J gene may be wrong: the sequence end matches TRBJ2-7 better. The CDR3 is 14 amino acids. From germline, CDR1 is LGHNT and CDR2 FRNRAP. CDR3 region: CASGSSGLNYEQYF. Here the CDR3 DNA reads TGTGCTAGTGGTTCGTCAGGGCTGAACTACGAGCAGTACTTC.

This clone was observed a handful of times. The chain recombines TRBV4-2 with TRBJ2-7, with 8 positions matching TRBD2. Germline V gene lookup returns CDR1 LGHNA and CDR2 YNFKEQ. The CDR3 covers 14 residues. V was pared by 1 base and J by 6 bases, with 5 bases of the junction left unmatched. The CDR3 DNA reads TGTGCCAGCAGCCAAGTCGGGAGGGCCGGCGAGCAGTACTTC. This gives the protein CASSQVGRAGEQYF.

This chain connects TRBV18 to TRBJ1-3; D is unclear. The germline V gene has CDR1 KGHSH and CDR2 LQKENI. The CDR3 totals 16 residues. V gave up 0 bases and J gave up 2 bases, with 11 bases separating them. CDR3 protein: CASSPPNGATGNTIYF. CDR3 DNA sequence: TGTGCCAGCTCACCACCGAACGGTGCGACTGGAAACACCATATATTTT.

The chain links TRBV4-3 to TRBJ1-2; a possible D gene is TRBD1 (5 bases). V was cut by 4 bases and J by 2 bases, with 11 bases left in between. This CDR3 contains 14 residues. The germline gives CDR1 LGHNA, CDR2 YSLEER. CDR3 sequence (DNA): TGCGCCAGCAGCCGGGGCGGGAGAAACTATGGCTACACCTTC. It codes for CASSRGGRNYGYTF.

Notes on this clone: At one of its ends the junction is not consistent with the germline gene, which may arise from a read error. The chain combines TRBV7-9 with TRBJ1-3, with 10 positions matching TRBD1. The germline V gene has CDR1 SEHNR and CDR2 FQNEAQ (reference sequence). This CDR3 is 15 amino acids long. In DNA form, the CDR3 reads TGTGCCAGCAGATTAGGGACAGGGGTTGGAAACACCATATATTTT. Protein sequence: CASRLGTGVGNTIYF.

This sequence joins TRBV11-2 and TRBJ2-5; TRBD2 matches 7 bases. V was clipped by 1 base and J by 5 bases; unmatched bases: 7. Germline values: CDR1 SGHAT, CDR2 FQNNGV. CDR3 size: 15 residues. DNA for the CDR3: TGTGCCAGCAGCTTAGCCCCCCCCGGGGGGGAGACCCAGTACTTC. Amino acid sequence: CASSLAPPGGETQYF.

The rearrangement uses TRBV6-5 and TRBJ2-5, with 8 bases matching TRBD1. In germline, CDR1 is MNHEY, CDR2 SVGAGI. V was clipped by 5 bases and J by 5 bases; unmatched bases: 7. The CDR3 extends over 14 amino acids. In DNA form, the CDR3 reads TGTGCCAGCAGTACCCGCAGGGGGCCCGAGACCCAGTACTTC. Protein sequence: CASSTRRGPETQYF.

The chain carries TRBV4-3 and TRBJ2-7; 9 positions match TRBD1. CDR3 size: 14 residues. Trimming cost V 4 bases and J 7 bases; bases outside gene matches: 8. From germline, CDR1 is LGHNA and CDR2 YSLEER. CDR3 amino acids: CASSLRDRAGEQYF. In DNA, the CDR3 is TGCGCCAGCAGCCTCCGGGACAGGGCCGGGGAGCAGTACTTC.

J is TRBJ2-1 and V is TRBV15; 11 nucleotides align to TRBD2. Germline V gene lookup returns CDR1 LNHNV and CDR2 YYDKDF (reference sequence). The trim removed 1 base at V and 5 bases at J, leaving 7 bases unmatched. The CDR3 runs to 17 residues. The DNA for the CDR3 is TGTGCCACCAGCAGAGGGGCAGGGACTAGCGGACACAATGAGCAGTTCTTC. Translating gives CATSRGAGTSGHNEQFF.

The rearrangement joins TRBV12-5 to TRBJ1-5, with TRBD1 as a possible D gene (5 bases). V lost 6 bases and J 6 bases, leaving 15 bases between the germline ends. Germline values: CDR1 LGHNT, CDR2 FRNRAP. The CDR3 is 14 residues long. CDR3: CASGLGGRGQPQHF. For the CDR3, the DNA is TGTGCTAGTGGGCTGGGGGGGAGGGGTCAGCCCCAGCATTTT.

The chain has TRBV18 and TRBJ2-1, with a tentative D call TRBD1 (6 bases). The germline CDR1 and CDR2 sequences are KGHSH and LQKENI. The CDR3 loop spans 14 amino acids. V lost 2 bases and J 2 bases, leaving 7 bases between the germline ends. The CDR3 coding sequence is TGTGCCAGCTCACCAGGACAGCCCTACAATGAGCAGTTCTTC. The encoded protein is CASSPGQPYNEQFF. The variable domain in full, with the rest retrieved from reference TRBV18 and TRBJ2-1, is NAGVMQNPRHLVRRRGQEARLRCSPMKGHSHVYWYRQLPEEGLKFMVYLQKENIIDESGMPKERFSAEFPKEGPSILRIQQVVRGDSAAYFCASSPGQPYNEQFFGPGTRLTVL.